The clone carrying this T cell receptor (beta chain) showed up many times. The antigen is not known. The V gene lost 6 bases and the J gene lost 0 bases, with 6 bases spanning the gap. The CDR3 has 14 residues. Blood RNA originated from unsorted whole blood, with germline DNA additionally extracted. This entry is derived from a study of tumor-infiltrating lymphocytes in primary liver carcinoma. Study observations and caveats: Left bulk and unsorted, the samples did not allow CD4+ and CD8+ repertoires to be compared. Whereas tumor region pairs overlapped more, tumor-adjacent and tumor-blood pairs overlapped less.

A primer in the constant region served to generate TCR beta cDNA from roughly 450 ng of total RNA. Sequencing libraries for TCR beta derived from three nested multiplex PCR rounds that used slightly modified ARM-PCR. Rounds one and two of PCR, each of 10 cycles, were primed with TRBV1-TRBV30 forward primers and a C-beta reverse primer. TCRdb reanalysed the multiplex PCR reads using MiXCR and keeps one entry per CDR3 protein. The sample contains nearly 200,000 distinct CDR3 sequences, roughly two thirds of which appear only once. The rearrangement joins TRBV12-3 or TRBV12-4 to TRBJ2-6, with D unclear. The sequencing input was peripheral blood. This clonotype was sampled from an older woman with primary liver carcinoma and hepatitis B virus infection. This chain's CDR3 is CASRLSSGANVLTF. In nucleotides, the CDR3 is TGTGCCAGCAGGTTGAGCTCTGGGGCCAACGTCCTGACTTTC.